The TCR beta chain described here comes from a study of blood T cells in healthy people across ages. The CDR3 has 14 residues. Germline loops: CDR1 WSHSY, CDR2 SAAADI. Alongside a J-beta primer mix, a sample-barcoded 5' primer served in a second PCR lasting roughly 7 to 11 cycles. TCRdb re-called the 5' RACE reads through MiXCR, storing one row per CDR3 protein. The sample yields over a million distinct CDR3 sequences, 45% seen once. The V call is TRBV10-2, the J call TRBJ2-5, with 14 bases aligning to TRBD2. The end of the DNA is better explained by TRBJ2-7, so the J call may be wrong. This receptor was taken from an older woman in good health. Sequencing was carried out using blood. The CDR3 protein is CASSGGLAGAEQYF. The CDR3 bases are TGCGCCAGCAGCGGGGGACTAGCGGGAGCCGAGCAGTACTTC.